Shown below are 28 T cell receptor beta chains from a single sample sequenced in a study of T-cell reconstitution after alpha-beta-depleted transplantation in children. It was with unique molecular identifiers that the TCRbeta library was prepared. TCRdb re-derived calls from the PCR reads in MiXCR, one entry per CDR3 protein. The data show around 140,000 distinct CDR3 sequences, with roughly 8.8% seen just once and approximately 18% held by the top ten. The sample in question was PBMCs, mostly from graft donor cells, obtained 180 days after TCRalphabeta/CD19-depleted stem cell transplant. The receptors stem from a female patient aged 2-15 years who had a stem cell transplant for congenital amegakaryocytic thrombocytopenia, so the T cells may come from the graft donor.

This chain links TRBV18 with TRBJ2-1, with 8 positions matching TRBD2. J lost 5 bases, V lost 3 bases, and 3 bases had no gene match. CDR3 length equals 14 residues. CDR1 and CDR2 from the germline V gene are KGHSH and LQKENI. This CDR3 is CASSPELADNEQFF. The CDR3 bases are TGTGCCAGCTCACCTGAACTAGCGGACAATGAGCAGTTCTTC.

In this sample, this clonotype turned up many times. The chain couples TRBV28 to TRBJ1-5; maybe TRBD1 (6 bases). Per germline, CDR1 MDHEN and CDR2 SYDVKM. Trimming took 5 bases from V and 6 from J, leaving 17 bases between them. The CDR3 extends over 15 amino acids. CDR3 bases: TGTGCCAGCAGTGATAAGGGGGGTGGGGTTCAGCCCCAGCATTTT. Protein product: CASSDKGGGVQPQHF.

This clonotype was seen many times. This chain connects TRBV2 to TRBJ2-5, with D possibly being TRBD1 (5 bases). The CDR3 runs 14 residues. V was clipped by 6 bases and J by 5 bases, with 16 bases between them. Per the germline V gene, CDR1 is SNHLY and CDR2 is FYNNEI. CDR3 DNA sequence: TGTGCCAGCAGGAACAGGTTCGGCCGGGAGACCCAGTACTTC. Translated: CASRNRFGRETQYF. Complete variable domain (other parts from reference TRBV2 and TRBJ2-5): EPEVTQTPSHQVTQMGQEVILRCVPISNHLYFYWYRQILGQKVEFLVSFYNNEISEKSEIFDDQFSVERPDGSNFTLKIRSTKLEDSAMYFCASRNRFGRETQYFGPGTRLLVL.

This clonotype has a count of ten or more. V and J are TRBV7-8 and TRBJ2-7; TRBD1 matches at 7 bases. The CDR3 has 12 amino acids. Trimming removed 5 bases from V and 5 bases from J; junction bases left unmatched: 3. Germline lookup yields CDR1 SGHVS and CDR2 FQNEAQ. As DNA, the CDR3 is TGTGCCAGCAGCCCCGACAGGGACGAGCAGTACTTC. Amino acids: CASSPDRDEQYF.

This clonotype occurred many times. CDR3 amino acids: CASSGAGYEQYF. The CDR3 DNA sequence: TGTGCCAGCAGCGGTGCCGGATACGAGCAGTACTTC. The rearrangement uses TRBV7-9 and TRBJ2-7; D gene unclear. CDR1 and CDR2 from the germline V gene are SEHNR and FQNEAQ (reference sequence). CDR3 size: 12 residues. Trimming shortened V by 5 bases and J by 4 bases, and 9 bases separated the two germline ends.

This clonotype was seen ten or more times. CDR3 loop: CATRSLSSYNEQFF. CDR3 nucleotide sequence: TGTGCCACTCGATCGCTCAGCTCCTACAATGAGCAGTTCTTC. V gene TRBV12-3 or TRBV12-4 combines with J gene TRBJ2-1; D unresolved. The CDR3 spans 14 residues. V was cut by 10 bases and J by 0 bases, with 13 bases left in between.

The chain employs TRBV18 and TRBJ1-3; D is perhaps TRBD1 (5 bases). CDR1 is KGHSH and CDR2 is LQKENI in the germline V gene. CDR3 length equals 16 residues. Between the trimmed V and J ends, which lost 1 base and 0 bases, there was a span of 10 bases. This chain's CDR3 is CASSPLQGSSGNTIYF. CDR3 nucleotide sequence: TGTGCCAGCTCACCACTCCAGGGAAGCTCTGGAAACACCATATATTTT.

The CDR3 protein is CASSPPAETQYF. CDR3 in DNA: TGTGCCAGCTCACCACCGGCAGAGACCCAGTACTTC. The V gene is TRBV18, the J gene TRBJ2-5; D is unclear. The CDR3 has 12 residues. Germline lookup yields CDR1 KGHSH and CDR2 LQKENI. V was trimmed by 0 bases and J by 4 bases, leaving 3 bases between them. The variable domain in full, completed from reference TRBV18 and TRBJ2-5, reads NAGVMQNPRHLVRRRGQEARLRCSPMKGHSHVYWYRQLPEEGLKFMVYLQKENIIDESGMPKERFSAEFPKEGPSILRIQQVVRGDSAAYFCASSPPAETQYFGPGTRLLVL.

Ten or more counts support this clonotype. The CDR3 bases are TGTGCCAGCAGCGTAACCAGGGCGGAAAAACTGTTTTTT. Its translation: CASSVTRAEKLFF. The chain links TRBV2 to TRBJ1-4, with D perhaps matching TRBD1 (5 bases). CDR1 and CDR2 (germline): SNHLY, FYNNEI. The CDR3 runs 13 residues. Trimming took off 6 bases at V and 8 bases at J, with 13 bases between the two ends. The entire variable domain, with the rest obtained from reference TRBV2 and TRBJ1-4, is as follows: EPEVTQTPSHQVTQMGQEVILRCVPISNHLYFYWYRQILGQKVEFLVSFYNNEISEKSEIFDDQFSVERPDGSNFTLKIRSTKLEDSAMYFCASSVTRAEKLFFGSGTQLSVL.

This clonotype was observed many times. The chain is built from TRBV4-3 and TRBJ1-5, with D perhaps TRBD1 (5 bases). CDR1 is LGHNA, CDR2 YSLEER, per germline. The CDR3 covers 16 residues. The V end lost 0 bases, the J end lost 1 base, and 10 bases lay between the germline ends. The DNA of the CDR3 is TGCGCCAGCAGCCAAGATCCGGGACGGAGCAATCAGCCCCAGCATTTT. Translating it yields CASSQDPGRSNQPQHF.

This sequence joins TRBV28 and TRBJ2-3; D unresolved. The V gene lost 9 bases and the J gene lost 2 bases, with 9 bases spanning the gap. This CDR3 is 12 amino acids long. Per germline, CDR1 MDHEN and CDR2 SYDVKM. CDR3 bases: TGTGCCAGTCACCGTTTCACAGATACGCAGTATTTT. As protein: CASHRFTDTQYF.

This clonotype was observed at least ten times. The V and J genes are TRBV28 and TRBJ2-6; possibly TRBD1 for D (6 bases). V gave up 4 bases and J gave up 3 bases, with 10 bases separating them. This CDR3 has 15 residues. Germline loops: CDR1 MDHEN, CDR2 SYDVKM. The DNA of the CDR3 is TGTGCCAGCAGTTCTCAGGGGCGTGGGGCCAACGTCCTGACTTTC. Translation gives CASSSQGRGANVLTF.

The rearrangement links TRBV19 to TRBJ1-5; no definite D call. Germline V gene sequence: CDR1 LNHDA, CDR2 SQIVND (reference sequence). The ends were cut back, 3 bases at V and 1 base at J, with 7 bases in the middle. The CDR3 covers 14 residues. The CDR3 region has the DNA TGTGCCAGTAGTATTAGTAGGAGCAATCAGCCCCAGCATTTT. This gives the protein CASSISRSNQPQHF. The variable domain in full, with the rest retrieved from reference TRBV19 and TRBJ1-5, is DGGITQSPKYLFRKEGQNVTLSCEQNLNHDAMYWYRQDPGQGLRLIYYSQIVNDFQKGDIAEGYSVSREKKESFPLTVTSAQKNPTAFYLCASSISRSNQPQHFGDGTRLSIL.

This chain joins TRBV30 and TRBJ2-3, with 9 bases lining up with TRBD2. Germline trimming cut 0 bases from V and 0 bases from J; bases unmatched to any gene: 4. Germline V gives CDR1 GTSNPN, CDR2 SVGIG (reference sequence). CDR3 length equals 16 residues. In DNA, the CDR3 is TGTGCCTGGAGTGTAGAGCTAGCGGGGAGCACAGATACGCAGTATTTT. It codes for CAWSVELAGSTDTQYF.

This clonotype was seen a few times. This chain connects TRBV20-1 to TRBJ1-5; D is unresolved. The length of the CDR3 is 13 residues. V lost 5 bases to trimming and J lost 1 base, with 9 bases between them. The germline CDR1 and CDR2 sequences are DFQATT and SNEGSKA (reference sequence). This chain's CDR3 is CSALHLSNQPQHF. The CDR3 DNA sequence: TGCAGTGCTCTCCATCTGAGCAATCAGCCCCAGCATTTT.

Ten or more counts support this clonotype. The chain couples TRBV11-2 to TRBJ2-7, with unresolved D. Germline CDR1 is SGHAT and CDR2 is FQNNGV. This CDR3 spans 11 amino acids. V lost 5 bases and J lost 5, with 7 bases in between. The CDR3 region has the DNA TGTGCCAGCAGCCCGGCCCACGAGCAGTACTTC. Its translation is CASSPAHEQYF.

The chain combines TRBV6-1 with TRBJ2-5; no clear D. This CDR3 has 12 residues. Germline lookup yields CDR1 MNHNS and CDR2 SASEGT. V was clipped by 4 bases and J by 7 bases, with 10 bases between them. The CDR3 DNA reads as TGTGCCAGCAGTGTCCGGGTCACGACCCAGTACTTC. This encodes CASSVRVTTQYF.

The chain couples TRBV5-1 to TRBJ2-1; 7 bases match TRBD2. Germline CDR1 is SGHRS and CDR2 is YFSETQ. V shed 0 bases and J 0 bases; nucleotides not matched to a gene: 15. The CDR3 covers 20 residues. CDR3 sequence (DNA): TGCGCCAGCAGCTTGGCCGGGCGGAGGGGAGGGTTTTTCTCCTACAATGAGCAGTTCTTC. Encoded protein: CASSLAGRRGGFFSYNEQFF.

The chain has TRBV29-1 and TRBJ2-1; 12 nucleotides align to TRBD2. This CDR3 has 17 residues. V trimming: 4 bases; J trimming: 8 bases; junction bases outside the gene matches: 15. Germline CDR1 is SQVTM and CDR2 is ANQGSEA. The chain's CDR3 is CSVGLRTSGILLHEQFF. The CDR3 DNA sequence: TGCAGCGTTGGTCTTAGGACTAGCGGGATCCTTCTGCATGAGCAGTTCTTC.

This clonotype was observed at least ten times. The chain employs TRBV20-1 and TRBJ1-2; D uncertain. Germline V gene data show CDR1 as DFQATT and CDR2 as SNEGSKA (reference sequence). V shed 3 bases and J shed 9 bases, with 14 bases lying between them. The CDR3 length is 12 residues. CDR3 amino acids: CSASESRRSYTF. In DNA form, the CDR3 reads TGCAGTGCTAGTGAGTCCAGGCGGAGCTACACCTTC.

This clonotype was seen many times. The CDR3 here is CAWRILIWEPEAFF. CDR3 sequence (DNA): TGTGCCTGGAGAATTTTAATTTGGGAGCCTGAAGCTTTCTTT. V and J are TRBV30 and TRBJ1-1; the D is unclear. CDR3 length equals 14 residues. The V end was cut by 3 bases, the J end by 6 bases, with 17 bases between. Germline V gene lookup returns CDR1 GTSNPN and CDR2 SVGIG (reference sequence).

This clonotype was seen many times. This sequence joins TRBV20-1 and TRBJ2-7; D gene unclear. The V gene's germline CDR1 is DFQATT and CDR2 SNEGSKA (reference sequence). The V gene lost 0 bases and the J gene lost 2 bases, with 5 bases spanning the gap. This CDR3 spans 12 amino acids. Written as DNA, the CDR3 is TGCAGTGCTAGAGAGGGCCCCTACGAGCAGTACTTC. Amino acids: CSAREGPYEQYF.

This clonotype was observed at least ten times. The chain carries TRBV28 and TRBJ2-2; D gene uncertain. Germline assignment: CDR1 MDHEN and CDR2 SYDVKM. This CDR3 has 13 residues. Trimming pared 6 bases from V and 4 bases from J, leaving 9 bases between. The CDR3 nucleotides are TGTGCCAGCAGCGGGTTAACCACCGGGGAGCTGTTTTTT. Residues: CASSGLTTGELFF.

This clonotype appeared many times. This chain uses TRBV28 with TRBJ2-6; TRBD1 agrees at 9 bases. The V gene end was trimmed by 7 bases and the J gene end by 0 bases; junction bases not matched to a gene: 10. Germline V lookup: CDR1 MDHEN, CDR2 SYDVKM. CDR3 length: 18 residues. CDR3 amino acids: CASTKAGTGNSGANVLTF. CDR3 coding DNA: TGTGCCAGCACCAAAGCCGGGACAGGGAACTCTGGGGCCAACGTCCTGACTTTC.

This rearrangement joins TRBV18 to TRBJ2-5, with D possibly being TRBD1 (6 bases). The germline V gene encodes CDR1 KGHSH and CDR2 LQKENI. This CDR3 has 16 residues. V was cut by 3 bases and J by 0 bases, with 14 bases left in between. CDR3 DNA: TGTGCCAGCTCACCTGGACAGCCCGGGTACCAAGAGACCCAGTACTTC. Protein sequence: CASSPGQPGYQETQYF.

This clonotype occurred a few times. The chain employs TRBV28 and TRBJ1-3; 7 bases map to TRBD1. Germline CDR1 MDHEN, CDR2 SYDVKM. J lost 0 bases, V lost 7 bases, and 12 bases had no gene match. This CDR3 is built from 17 residues. CDR3 amino acids: CASILSPGTDSGNTIYF. CDR3 nucleotides: TGTGCCAGCATCCTTTCCCCCGGGACAGACTCTGGAAACACCATATATTTT.

This clonotype was found many times. The chain combines TRBV21-1 with TRBJ2-3. TRBV21-1 represents a pseudogene. The CDR3 is 14 residues long. This CDR3 is CASSKRRKTYTQYF. DNA for the CDR3: TGTGCCAGCAGCAAACGTCGGAAGACCTATACGCAGTATTTT.

This clonotype was observed many times. This chain connects TRBV20-1 to TRBJ2-7; D is unresolved. The CDR3 loop spans 10 amino acids. The V and J ends lost 0 bases and 4 bases respectively, with 1 base between them. Looked up from germline, CDR1 is DFQATT and CDR2 is SNEGSKA (reference sequence). The CDR3 loop reads CSAREYEQYF. CDR3 bases: TGCAGTGCTAGAGAATACGAGCAGTACTTC.